The 15 T cell receptor beta chains below come from one sample, sequenced in a study of identical twins. TCRdb analysed the 5' RACE reads with MiXCR anew, one entry per CDR3 protein. The data contain 400,000 to 550,000 distinct CDR3 sequences, roughly a fifth of them seen just once; the ten biggest clones take up roughly 0.9%. Another study also made use of these data, one on T cells expressing NK-cell markers.

Material: CD4+ T cells sorted from blood. The receptors were gathered from a woman younger than 35 in good health.

The chain is built from TRBV10-2 and TRBJ2-7, with TRBD2 identical over 9 bases. This CDR3 is 15 amino acids long. Germline values: CDR1 WSHSY, CDR2 SAAADI. V shed 3 bases, J shed 4 bases, and the junction held 7 bases outside the gene matches. Written as DNA, the CDR3 is TGCGCCAGCAGTGATTCCGGGACTAGCTTTTACGAGCAGTACTTC. Encoded protein: CASSDSGTSFYEQYF.

This clonotype was counted between two and nine times. The J gene is TRBJ2-7, the V gene TRBV5-1, with 10 bases fitting TRBD1. Germline CDR1 reads SGHRS; CDR2 reads YFSETQ. CDR3 length equals 14 residues. V shed 3 bases, J shed 10 bases, and the junction held 10 bases outside the gene matches. This CDR3 is CASSSRTGGGDQYF. The CDR3 coding sequence is TGCGCCAGCAGCTCCAGGACAGGGGGAGGCGACCAGTACTTC. Together with reference TRBV5-1 and TRBJ2-7, the CDR3 gives the full variable domain: KAGVTQTPRYLIKTRGQQVTLSCSPISGHRSVSWYQQTPGQGLQFLFEYFSETQRNKGNFPGRFSGRQFSNSRSEMNVSTLELGDSALYLCASSSRTGGGDQYFGPGTRLTVT.

This clonotype was seen a few times. The rearrangement joins TRBV13 to TRBJ2-7; D is unresolved. The V end lost 3 bases, the J end lost 12 bases, and 12 bases lay between the germline ends. This CDR3 is 11 amino acids long. Looked up from germline, CDR1 is PRHDT and CDR2 is FYEKMQ (reference sequence). The chain's CDR3 is CASSFRTRLYF. CDR3 bases: TGTGCCAGCAGCTTCCGGACCCGATTGTACTTC.

This clonotype showed up just a few times. The gene calls are TRBV20-1 and TRBJ2-1, with D possibly matching TRBD2 (5 bases). The V gene lost 4 bases and the J gene lost 1 base, with 14 bases spanning the gap. Germline assignment: CDR1 DFQATT and CDR2 SNEGSKA (reference sequence). This CDR3 contains 15 residues. The CDR3 spells CSAMEIGGSYNEQFF. The CDR3 DNA reads as TGCAGTGCTATGGAGATCGGCGGGTCCTACAATGAGCAGTTCTTC.

The rearrangement links TRBV20-1 to TRBJ2-3; 11 bases fit TRBD2. The germline CDR1 and CDR2 sequences are DFQATT and SNEGSKA (reference sequence). V shed 6 bases, J shed 4 bases, and the junction held 12 bases outside the gene matches. CDR3 size: 16 residues. CDR3 sequence reads: CSAKPVAGGGADTQYF. In DNA, the CDR3 is TGCAGTGCAAAACCCGTAGCGGGAGGGGGGGCAGATACGCAGTATTTT.

There are a few counts of this clonotype. The chain has TRBV10-2 and TRBJ2-1; possibly TRBD2 for D (5 bases). This CDR3 is 13 amino acids long. The germline CDR1 and CDR2 sequences are WSHSY and SAAADI. V was trimmed by 11 bases and J by 0 bases, leaving 11 bases between them. CDR3 sequence reads: CAAGENSYNEQFF. The DNA of the CDR3 is TGCGCCGCTGGGGAGAACTCCTACAATGAGCAGTTCTTC.

The chain links TRBV20-1 to TRBJ2-1, with unresolved D. Between the trimmed V and J ends, which lost 0 bases and 6 bases, there was a span of 12 bases. This CDR3 is built from 14 residues. The germline V gene has CDR1 DFQATT and CDR2 SNEGSKA (reference sequence). The CDR3 here is CSARDAQRINEQFF. In DNA form, the CDR3 reads TGCAGTGCTAGAGATGCCCAACGAATCAATGAGCAGTTCTTC.

This sequence joins TRBV12-3 or TRBV12-4 and TRBJ2-1; D gene uncertain. V was cut by 6 bases and J by 14 bases, with 17 bases left in between. The CDR3 extends over 12 amino acids. The CDR3 sequence is CASSFSGPPEFF. As DNA, the CDR3 is TGTGCCAGCAGCTTCAGTGGCCCCCCGGAGTTCTTC.

This clonotype showed up just a few times. The gene calls are TRBV10-3 and TRBJ1-5; 8 positions agree with TRBD1. Germline CDR1 reads ENHRY; CDR2 reads SYGVKD. V trimming: 5 bases; J trimming: 2 bases; junction bases outside the gene matches: 2. The CDR3 is made up of 14 amino acids. The CDR3 nucleotides read TGTGCCATCAGTCCGGACAGGGGCAATCAGCCCCAGCATTTT. It codes for CAISPDRGNQPQHF.

This rearrangement joins TRBV3-1 to TRBJ2-1, with a weak D call TRBD1 (5 bases). Germline lookup yields CDR1 LGHDT and CDR2 YNNKEL (reference sequence). V gave up 2 bases and J gave up 4 bases, with 15 bases separating them. This CDR3 is 16 amino acids long. The CDR3 region has the DNA TGTGCCAGCAGCCAATCGTTAGGGGCCATATACAATGAGCAGTTCTTC. Protein sequence: CASSQSLGAIYNEQFF.

This clonotype was seen ten or more times. J is TRBJ2-7 and V is TRBV7-2, with 10 bases lining up with TRBD2. CDR1 and CDR2 (germline): SGHTA, FQGNSA. The CDR3 runs 14 residues. After removal of 6 bases from V and 2 bases from J, the junction contained 4 bases not matched to a gene. The CDR3 sequence: CASRYSGGPYEQYF. In DNA form, the CDR3 reads TGTGCCAGCAGATATAGCGGGGGGCCCTACGAGCAGTACTTC. Variable domain in full (rest from reference TRBV7-2 and TRBJ2-7): GAGVSQSPSNKVTEKGKDVELRCDPISGHTALYWYRQSLGQGLEFLIYFQGNSAPDKSGLPSDRFSAERTGGSVSTLTIQRTQQEDSAVYLCASRYSGGPYEQYFGPGTRLTVT.

V is TRBV15 and J is TRBJ2-3; 10 bases agree with TRBD2. The CDR3 length is 15 residues. The V gene's germline CDR1 is LNHNV and CDR2 YYDKDF (reference sequence). V shed 4 bases, J shed 4 bases, and the junction held 5 bases outside the gene matches. CDR3 region: CATSIERGGPDTQYF. As DNA, the CDR3 is TGTGCCACCAGCATTGAGCGGGGGGGCCCAGATACGCAGTATTTT.

The V gene is TRBV10-1, the J gene TRBJ2-2; D gene uncertain. The V end lost 2 bases, the J end lost 4 bases, and 11 bases lay between the germline ends. The germline V gene encodes CDR1 WNHNN and CDR2 SYGVQD (reference sequence). The CDR3 totals 15 residues. CDR3 bases: TGCGCCAGCAGTGAGGGTCTCACCGGCACCGGGGAGCTGTTTTTT. It is translated as CASSEGLTGTGELFF.

This clonotype was found a few times. The gene calls are TRBV5-1 and TRBJ2-3, with TRBD2 matching 12 bases. Germline V gives CDR1 SGHRS, CDR2 YFSETQ. Trimming at V came to 4 bases and at J to 0 bases, leaving 3 bases not matched to a gene. The CDR3 has 16 amino acids. The CDR3 coding sequence is TGCGCCAGCAGCCCAGGGACTAGCGGGAGCACAGATACGCAGTATTTT. It encodes CASSPGTSGSTDTQYF. The full variable domain, completed using reference TRBV5-1 and TRBJ2-3, is KAGVTQTPRYLIKTRGQQVTLSCSPISGHRSVSWYQQTPGQGLQFLFEYFSETQRNKGNFPGRFSGRQFSNSRSEMNVSTLELGDSALYLCASSPGTSGSTDTQYFGPGTRLTVL.

The chain carries TRBV20-1 and TRBJ1-2; no definite D call. CDR1 DFQATT and CDR2 SNEGSKA come from the germline V gene (reference sequence). Trimming took off 3 bases at V and 2 bases at J, with 10 bases between the two ends. The length of the CDR3 is 13 residues. The CDR3: CSARRGLNYGYTF. CDR3 coding DNA: TGCAGTGCTAGGCGGGGTTTAAACTATGGCTACACCTTC.